This TCR beta chain came from a study of CD8 T cells in Susac syndrome. It was with random hexamers that about 0.45 to 1 ug RNA was reverse transcribed. MiXCR, applied by TCRdb to the immunoSEQ multiplex PCR reads, yields one record per CDR3 protein. This table has some 180,000 distinct CDR3 sequences, around 94% appearing once. The TCR comes from a human donor with Susac syndrome. Sample: CD4+ T cells from PBMCs.

The CDR3 DNA sequence: TGTGCCAGCAGCTATAGCGGGGGGTACAATGAGCAGTTCTTC. Its protein is CASSYSGGYNEQFF. The chain uses TRBV5-4 and TRBJ2-1; 10 bases line up with TRBD2. The ends lost 3 bases at V and 4 bases at J; junction bases unmatched: 1. The CDR3 contains 14 residues. Looked up from germline, CDR1 is SGHNT and CDR2 is YYREEE (reference sequence).